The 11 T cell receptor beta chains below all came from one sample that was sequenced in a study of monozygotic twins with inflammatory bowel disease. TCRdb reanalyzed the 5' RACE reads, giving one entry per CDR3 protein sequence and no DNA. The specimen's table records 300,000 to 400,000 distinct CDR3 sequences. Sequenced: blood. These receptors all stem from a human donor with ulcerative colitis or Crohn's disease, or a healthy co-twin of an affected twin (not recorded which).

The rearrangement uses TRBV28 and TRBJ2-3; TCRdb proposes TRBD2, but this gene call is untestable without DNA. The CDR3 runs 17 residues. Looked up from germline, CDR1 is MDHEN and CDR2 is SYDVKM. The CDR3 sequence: CASSSLGLADPTDTQYF.

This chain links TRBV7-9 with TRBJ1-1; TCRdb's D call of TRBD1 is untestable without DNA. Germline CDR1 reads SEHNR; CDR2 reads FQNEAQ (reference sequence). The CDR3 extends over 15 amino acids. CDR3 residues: CASSQRTEMNTEAFF.

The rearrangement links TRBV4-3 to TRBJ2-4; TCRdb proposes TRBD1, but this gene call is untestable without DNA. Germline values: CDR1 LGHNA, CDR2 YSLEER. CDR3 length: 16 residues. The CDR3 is CASSQAEGGRRNIQYF.

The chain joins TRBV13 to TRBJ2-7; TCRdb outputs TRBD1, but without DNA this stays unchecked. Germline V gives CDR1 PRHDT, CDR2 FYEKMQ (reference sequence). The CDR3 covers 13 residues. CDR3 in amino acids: CASNVGRVWEQYF.

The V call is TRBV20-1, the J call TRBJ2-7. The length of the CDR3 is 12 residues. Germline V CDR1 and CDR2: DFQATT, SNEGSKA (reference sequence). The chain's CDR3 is CSASTGPYEQYF.

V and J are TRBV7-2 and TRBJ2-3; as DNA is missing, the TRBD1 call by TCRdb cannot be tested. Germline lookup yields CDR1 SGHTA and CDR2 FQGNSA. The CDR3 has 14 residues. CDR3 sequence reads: CASSPRPQTDTQYF.

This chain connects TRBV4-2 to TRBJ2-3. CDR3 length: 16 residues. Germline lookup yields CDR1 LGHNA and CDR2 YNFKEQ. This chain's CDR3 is CASSQGYGDHGDTQYF.

CDR3 sequence reads: CAIMSGQGTSAGYEQYF. The J gene is TRBJ2-7, the V gene TRBV10-3; with no DNA, the TCRdb D assignment of TRBD1 cannot be verified. Germline V gives CDR1 ENHRY, CDR2 SYGVKD. The CDR3 contains 17 residues.

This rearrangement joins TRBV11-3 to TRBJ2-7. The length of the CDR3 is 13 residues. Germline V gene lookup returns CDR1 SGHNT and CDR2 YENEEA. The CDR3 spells CASSERDGYEQYF.

This chain's CDR3 is CASSRAGRDTQYF. The chain carries TRBV6-2 or TRBV6-3 and TRBJ2-3; absent DNA, TCRdb's TRBD1 call cannot be checked. Germline V gives CDR1 MNHEY, CDR2 SVGEGT. The CDR3 is 13 amino acids.

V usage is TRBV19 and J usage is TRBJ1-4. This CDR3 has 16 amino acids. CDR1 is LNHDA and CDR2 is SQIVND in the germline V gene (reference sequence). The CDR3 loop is CASSSAGVPTNEKLFF.